This TCR beta chain was documented in a study of tumor and adjacent non-tumor tissue in lung cancer (dated by TCRdb to 2016 to 2019). Background for the entire study: By cancer type, the cohort comprised some twelve adenocarcinoma patients, a couple of squamous cell carcinoma patients and 1 small cell lung cancer patient. Among the roughly 15 patients, ages ranged from about 31 to 76 years, roughly 10 were men and 5 were women, and disease was TNM stage I to III. In total, sequencing yielded 125,075,908 productive TCRbeta reads, which works out to an average of around 4.2 million reads per sample. The study compared bulk TCRbeta repertoires between lung tumor tissue and matched distant non-tumor lung tissue from fewer than 19 lung cancer patients. For each patient, one tumor sample and one normal lung sample were taken, giving thirty paired specimens that underwent TCRbeta CDR3 sequencing.

The count of this clonotype is one. What antigen it recognizes has not been identified. No quality values exist for individual bases; no much larger clone is one base distant. One read alone makes for weak evidence. Bulk unsorted tissue served as the source for RNA extraction, and RNA quality was assessed using a NanoDrop ND-1000 and an Agilent 2100. All donors had newly diagnosed lung cancer, had not received prior chemotherapy, and were admitted for thoracic surgery in China between August and November 2014. The study excluded patients who had received radiotherapy or chemotherapy before or who had another cancer at the same time. Surgical tissue pieces of about 1-2.3 cm3 were preserved in RNAlater solution and stored at -80 °C until use. Its CDR3 holds 18 amino acids, cysteine through phenylalanine. Here the CDR3 DNA is all that survives: 54 bases in frame from base 1. The research as a whole found: The methods do not name the sequencing platform or mention unique molecular identifiers. TCR diversity (inverse Simpson) was significantly higher in tumor than in normal lung tissue (431.37 vs 166.20, P = 0.0075, Mann-Whitney U test). Because peripheral blood was not sequenced, blood TCRbeta repertoires in the lung cancer patients of the study were not examined. With only about 16 patients in the cohort, the authors noted that larger samples and more detailed clinical data are needed. The top 100 clones accounted for a significantly larger cumulative portion of the repertoire in normal lung than in tumor tissue. Younger patients had significantly higher TCR diversity, and higher tumor TCR diversity was associated with shorter overall and disease-free survival.

Receptors were amplified or captured by multiplex PCR. For sequencing, an Illumina HiSeq 2500 was employed. Following protocols modified from ARM-PCR, the researchers constructed TCRbeta libraries through three rounds of nested PCR with primers (Table S4). Before sequencing, PCR products of 200-500 bp were cut from the gel and purified using the QIAquick gel extraction kit. The authors processed their data as follows. Reads were cleaned with Trimmomatic, merged with FLASH into complete CDR3 sequences, and assigned to V(D)J germline segments with MiTCR. Clonal diversity was computed as the inverse Simpson's index with VDJtools. In-frame sequences lacking a premature stop codon were counted as productive reads. TCRdb reran the public reads through fastp at Q25 and MiXCR, keeping productive beta chains. For every CDR3 protein sequence, its rows merge into one entry that carries the most common genes and DNA. The V and J calls and clone size are TCRdb's, not the authors'. The sample table shows about 120,000 distinct CDR3 sequences, and about 87% are seen once. Of the sample, 20% to 25% falls within the top ten clones.

The specimen sequenced was lung tumor tissue. This sequence uses TRBV21-1 and TRBJ2-7; the DNA was not compared with TRBD2, the D call given in the table. TRBV21-1 is labeled a pseudogene. The receptor was derived from a man aged 65 to 79 with non-small cell lung cancer. DNA sequence: TGTACCAGCAGCCGCTGGGCCTCCGAAAGGACCGGATTCTACGAGCAGTACTTC. Translation gives CTSSRWASERTGFYEQYF.